This is a list of T cell receptor beta chains from one sample in a study of cytomegalovirus exposure and HLA in healthy donors. Profiling relied on immunoSEQ multiplex PCR, and the TCRdb table lists in-frame clones only, not all of them. Among tens of thousands of clones listed, about two thirds were seen once. Specimen: PBMCs. The receptor source for this set is a man in his 60s in good health and CMV-seronegative. The CDR3 runs from the conserved cysteine through the conserved F or W. Each record gives: V gene, D gene, clone size, J gene, CDR3 protein, CDR3 DNA. D genes are given only for firm matches. Clone size is stated in some rows and not others, as once, few, many or a class when expanded.

TRBV5-6	TRBD2	NA	TRBJ2-1	CASRGTTSYNEQFF	TGTGCCAGCCGTGGGACTACGTCCTACAATGAGCAGTTCTTC
TRBV12-5	TRBD1	NA	TRBJ2-3	CASGLGGTGGTDTQYF	TGTGCTAGTGGTTTGGGTGGGACAGGGGGCACAGATACGCAGTATTTT
TRBV29-1	NA	NA	TRBJ1-3	CSVGRGSGNTIYF	TGCAGCGTCGGCAGGGGTTCTGGAAACACCATATATTTT
TRBV30	NA	NA	TRBJ1-2	CAWRYRGTNYGYTF	TGTGCCTGGAGGTATAGGGGTACTAACTATGGCTACACCTTC
TRBV28	TRBD2	NA	TRBJ2-7	CASSQGTSGSLFHEQYF	TGTGCCAGCAGCCAAGGGACTAGCGGGAGTCTCTTCCACGAGCAGTACTTC
TRBV14	NA	few	TRBJ2-7	CASSPLDGYSSYEQYF	TGTGCCAGCAGCCCGTTAGACGGGTATTCTTCCTACGAGCAGTACTTC
TRBV30	TRBD2	few	TRBJ2-2	CATPGTSGGVGVGELFF	TGTGCCACTCCCGGGACTAGCGGGGGGGTAGGAGTCGGGGAGCTGTTTTTT
TRBV5-1	NA	NA	TRBJ1-2	CASSLGTAYYGYTF	TGCGCCAGCAGCTTGGGGACAGCCTACTATGGCTACACCTTC
TRBV28	TRBD1	NA	TRBJ2-5	CASSSTGGLQETQYF	TGTGCCAGCAGCTCGACAGGGGGCCTTCAAGAGACCCAGTACTTC
TRBV29-1	NA	NA	TRBJ1-2	CSVGHSYGYTF	TGCAGCGTTGGGCACAGCTATGGCTACACCTTC
TRBV5-6	NA	NA	TRBJ2-6	CASSPAWGLGANVLTF	TGTGCCAGCAGCCCAGCATGGGGCTTGGGGGCCAACGTCCTGACTTTC